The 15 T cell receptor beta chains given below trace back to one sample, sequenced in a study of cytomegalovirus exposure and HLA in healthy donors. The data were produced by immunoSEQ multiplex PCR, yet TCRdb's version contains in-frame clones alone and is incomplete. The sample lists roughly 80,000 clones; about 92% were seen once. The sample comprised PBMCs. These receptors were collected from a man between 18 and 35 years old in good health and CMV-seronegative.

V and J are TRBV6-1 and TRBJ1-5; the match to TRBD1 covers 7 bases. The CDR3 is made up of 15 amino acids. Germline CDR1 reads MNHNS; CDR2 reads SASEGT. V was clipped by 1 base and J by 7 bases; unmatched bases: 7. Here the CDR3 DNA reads TGTGCCAGCAGTGAAGACAGGGGAGTACAACAGCCCCAGCATTTT. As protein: CASSEDRGVQQPQHF.

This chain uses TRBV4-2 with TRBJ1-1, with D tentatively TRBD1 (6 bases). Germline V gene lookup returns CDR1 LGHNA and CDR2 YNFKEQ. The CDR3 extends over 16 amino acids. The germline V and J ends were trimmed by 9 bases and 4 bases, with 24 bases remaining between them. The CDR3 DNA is TGTGCCAGGTCATCTTACCAACATGGGGGCGGCACTGAAGCTTTCTTT. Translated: CARSSYQHGGGTEAFF.

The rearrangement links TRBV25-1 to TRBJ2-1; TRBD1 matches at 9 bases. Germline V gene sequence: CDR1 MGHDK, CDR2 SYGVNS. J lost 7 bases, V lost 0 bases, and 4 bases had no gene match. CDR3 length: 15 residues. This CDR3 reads CASSEYLGQGNEQFF. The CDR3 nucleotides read TGTGCCAGCAGTGAATATTTGGGACAGGGTAATGAGCAGTTCTTC.

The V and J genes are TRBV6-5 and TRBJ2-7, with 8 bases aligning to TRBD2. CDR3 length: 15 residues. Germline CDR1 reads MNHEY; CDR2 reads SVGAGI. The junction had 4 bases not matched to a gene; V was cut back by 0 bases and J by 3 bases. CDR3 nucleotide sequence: TGTGCCAGCAGTTACTCTGCTAGCGGGTTCTACGAGCAGTACTTC. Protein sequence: CASSYSASGFYEQYF.

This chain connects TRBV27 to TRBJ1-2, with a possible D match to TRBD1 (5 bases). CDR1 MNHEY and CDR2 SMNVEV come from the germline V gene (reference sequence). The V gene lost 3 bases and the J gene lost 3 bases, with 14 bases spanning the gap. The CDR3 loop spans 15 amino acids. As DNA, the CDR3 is TGTGCCAGCAGTTTGTCGCAGGGTCGGCACTATGGCTACACCTTC. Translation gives CASSLSQGRHYGYTF.

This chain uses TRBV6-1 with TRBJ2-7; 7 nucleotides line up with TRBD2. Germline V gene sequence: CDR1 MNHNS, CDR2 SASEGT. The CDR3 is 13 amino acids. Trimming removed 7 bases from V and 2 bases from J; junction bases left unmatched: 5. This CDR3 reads CASTKAGPYEQYF. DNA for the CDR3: TGTGCCAGCACTAAAGCGGGGCCCTACGAGCAGTACTTC.

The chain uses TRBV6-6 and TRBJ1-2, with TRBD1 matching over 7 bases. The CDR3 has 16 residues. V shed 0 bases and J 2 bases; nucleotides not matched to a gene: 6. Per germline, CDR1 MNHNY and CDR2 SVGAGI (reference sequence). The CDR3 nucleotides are TGTGCCAGCAGTTACTCTCGACAGGGAGTAAACTATGGCTACACCTTC. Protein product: CASSYSRQGVNYGYTF.

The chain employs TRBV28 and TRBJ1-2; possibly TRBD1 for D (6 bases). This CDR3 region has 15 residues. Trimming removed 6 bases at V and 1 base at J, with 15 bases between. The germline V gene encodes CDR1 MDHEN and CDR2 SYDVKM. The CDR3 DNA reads TGTGCCAGCAGGCGTCGACAGGCGTATAACTATGGCTACACCTTC. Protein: CASRRRQAYNYGYTF.

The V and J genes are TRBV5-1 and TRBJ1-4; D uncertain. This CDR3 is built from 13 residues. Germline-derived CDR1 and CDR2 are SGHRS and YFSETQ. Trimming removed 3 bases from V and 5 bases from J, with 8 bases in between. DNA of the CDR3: TGCGCCAGCAGCTCCGACGGGAATGAAAAACTGTTTTTT. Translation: CASSSDGNEKLFF.

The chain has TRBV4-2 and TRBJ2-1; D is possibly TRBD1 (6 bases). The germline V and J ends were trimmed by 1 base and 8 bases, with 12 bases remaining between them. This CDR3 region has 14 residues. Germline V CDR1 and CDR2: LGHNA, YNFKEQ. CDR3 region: CASSQGQGFDEQFF. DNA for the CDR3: TGTGCCAGCAGCCAAGGTCAGGGGTTCGATGAGCAGTTCTTC.

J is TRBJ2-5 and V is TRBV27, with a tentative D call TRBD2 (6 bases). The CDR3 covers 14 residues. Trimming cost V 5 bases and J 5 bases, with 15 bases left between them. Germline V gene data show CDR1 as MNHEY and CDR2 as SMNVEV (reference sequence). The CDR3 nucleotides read TGTGCCAGCAGTAGGACCCCCGCGGGGGAGACCCAGTACTTC. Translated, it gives CASSRTPAGETQYF.

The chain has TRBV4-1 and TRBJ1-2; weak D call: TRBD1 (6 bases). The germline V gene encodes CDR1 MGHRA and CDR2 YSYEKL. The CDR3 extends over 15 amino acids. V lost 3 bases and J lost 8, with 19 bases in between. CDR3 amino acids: CASSHGVGQSRGYTF. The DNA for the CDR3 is TGCGCCAGCAGCCACGGGGTTGGACAGTCTCGCGGCTACACCTTC.

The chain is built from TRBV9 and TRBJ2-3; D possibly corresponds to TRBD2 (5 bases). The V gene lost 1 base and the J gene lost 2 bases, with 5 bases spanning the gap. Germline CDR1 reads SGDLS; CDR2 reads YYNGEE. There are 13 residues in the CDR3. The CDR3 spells CASSVRDTDTQYF. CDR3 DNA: TGTGCCAGCAGCGTACGGGACACAGATACGCAGTATTTT.

The CDR3 bases are TGTGCCAGCAGCTCGGCTAGCGGGTATACTTACGAGCAGTACTTC. This gives the protein CASSSASGYTYEQYF. This rearrangement joins TRBV11-3 to TRBJ2-7, with 8 bases fitting TRBD2. The CDR3 totals 15 residues. Trimming cost V 4 bases and J 4 bases; bases outside gene matches: 9. CDR1 and CDR2 (germline): SGHNT, YENEEA.

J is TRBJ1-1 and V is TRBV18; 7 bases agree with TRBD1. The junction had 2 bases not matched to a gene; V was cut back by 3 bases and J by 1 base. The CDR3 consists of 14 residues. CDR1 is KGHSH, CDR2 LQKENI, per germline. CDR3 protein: CASSPGTANTEAFF. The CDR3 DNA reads TGTGCCAGCTCACCGGGGACAGCGAACACTGAAGCTTTCTTT.